This TCR beta chain was captured in a study of cytomegalovirus exposure and HLA in healthy donors. Germline V gene data show CDR1 as MDHEN and CDR2 as SYDVKM. V gave up 10 bases and J gave up 4 bases, with 17 bases separating them. The CDR3 length is 13 residues. As for this clone: As yet, its antigen is unknown.

Measured with immunoSEQ multiplex PCR; TCRdb has only the in-frame clones, and not every one. The sample records more than 95,000 clones, around 90% being singletons. Study findings and constraints: The tendency of first-cohort TCR clusters to co-occur in the 120 or so validation repertoires was identified by a subsequent analysis. It was approximately 150 TCR beta chains that were listed as cytomegalovirus-associated. For most TCR sequences rarity was the rule, although some public TCRs occurred in many donors.

Sequencing was performed on PBMCs. The chain has TRBV28 and TRBJ2-7, with D possibly being TRBD1 (6 bases). This TCR was recovered from a woman in her late teens or twenties in good health and CMV-seronegative. Here the CDR3 reads CATSGTPIYEQYF. In DNA, the CDR3 is TGTGCCACATCCGGGACACCGATTTACGAGCAGTACTTC.